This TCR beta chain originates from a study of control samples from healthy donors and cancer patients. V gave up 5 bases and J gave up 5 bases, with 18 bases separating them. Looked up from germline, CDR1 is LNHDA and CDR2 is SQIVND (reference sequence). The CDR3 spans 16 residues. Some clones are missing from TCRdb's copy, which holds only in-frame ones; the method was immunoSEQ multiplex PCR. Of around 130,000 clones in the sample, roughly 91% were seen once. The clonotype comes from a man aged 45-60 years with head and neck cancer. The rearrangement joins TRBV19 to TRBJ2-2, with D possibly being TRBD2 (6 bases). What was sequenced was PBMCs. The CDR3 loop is CASSPAAGRWTGELFF. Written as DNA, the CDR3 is TGTGCCAGTAGTCCCGCCGCGGGACGGTGGACCGGGGAGCTGTTTTTT.